The clone carrying this T cell receptor beta chain was found a few times. Additional DNA sequences in this sample encode the identical CDR3. Here immunoSEQ multiplex PCR was the method, and the copy in TCRdb shows in-frame clones only, minus some. The data hold about 320,000 clones, with roughly 87% observed a single time. This sample stems from a study of shared clonotypes between healthy human individuals. Pooled CD45RO+ cells and CCR7-negative CD45RA+ TemRA cells made up CD8 memory. The CDR3 totals 13 residues. Germline CDR1 SGHDN, CDR2 FVKESK. V lost 1 base, J lost 6 bases, and 9 bases lay in between.

The sequence was collected from a man between 18 and 29 years old in good health. Sequenced material: memory CD8+ T cells sorted from blood. Regarding subset: CD45RO+ cells pooled with CCR7-negative TemRA cells. The chain couples TRBV14 to TRBJ1-2; D remains unclear. CDR3 sequence reads: CASSQAGVHGYTF. The DNA for the CDR3 is TGTGCCAGCAGCCAAGCTGGGGTACATGGCTACACCTTC.